Shown below are 25 T cell receptor beta chains from a single sample sequenced in a study of radiation and T cells in renal cell carcinoma. Libraries were prepared by immunoSEQ multiplex PCR; TCRdb keeps only in-frame clonotypes and omits some of them. The table shows about 130,000 clones, with 70% to 90% occurring only once. Time point defined: baseline pretreatment blood. The treatment: 15 Gy SBRT to primary tumor, nephrectomy 4 weeks later. Sequenced here: blood, sampled from a patient whose treatment included radiotherapy and nephrectomy. Every receptor here comes from a woman aged 45-65 years with renal cell carcinoma.

The V call is TRBV19, the J call TRBJ2-3, with D perhaps TRBD2 (5 bases). The CDR3 is 14 amino acids. V shed 5 bases and J shed 0 bases, with 9 bases lying between them. CDR1 is LNHDA, CDR2 SQIVND, per germline (reference sequence). As DNA, the CDR3 is TGTGCCAGTAGTTTTCCGGGAAGCACAGATACGCAGTATTTT. Translation gives CASSFPGSTDTQYF.

This chain joins TRBV11-2 and TRBJ2-7; D gene ambiguous. V dropped 1 base and J dropped 3 bases, with 10 bases sitting between them. CDR3 length: 14 residues. Germline V gives CDR1 SGHAT, CDR2 FQNNGV. The CDR3, as DNA: TGTGCCAGCAGCTTAGGGATGGGGATCTACGAGCAGTACTTC. Protein: CASSLGMGIYEQYF.

The chain links TRBV19 to TRBJ2-1; 8 bases are a match to TRBD2. Looked up from germline, CDR1 is LNHDA and CDR2 is SQIVND (reference sequence). Germline trimming cut 6 bases from V and 7 bases from J; bases unmatched to any gene: 11. This CDR3 region has 15 residues. The CDR3 here is CASSSSRGAWNEQFF. The CDR3 DNA follows: TGTGCCAGTAGCAGCTCGCGGGGGGCTTGGAATGAGCAGTTCTTC.

The chain links TRBV6-5 to TRBJ1-6; D is unclear. V was shortened by 5 bases and J by 1 base, with 9 bases between the two germline ends. CDR1 and CDR2 from the germline V gene are MNHEY and SVGAGI. The CDR3 covers 15 residues. CDR3 bases: TGTGCCAGCAGTCAAACCTCTTCCTATAATTCACCCCTCCACTTT. Its translation: CASSQTSSYNSPLHF.

The gene calls are TRBV5-1 and TRBJ2-5; 8 nucleotides agree with TRBD1. The CDR3 consists of 15 residues. Germline-derived CDR1 and CDR2 are SGHRS and YFSETQ. Trimming at V came to 0 bases and at J to 5 bases, leaving 6 bases not matched to a gene. In nucleotides, the CDR3 is TGCGCCAGCAGCTTGGATACAGGGGGTAGGGAGACCCAGTACTTC. Translated, it gives CASSLDTGGRETQYF.

The rearrangement joins TRBV4-2 to TRBJ2-3; 10 bases line up with TRBD2. J was trimmed by 5 bases and V by 0 bases; bases with no gene match: 8. Germline lookup yields CDR1 LGHNA and CDR2 YNFKEQ. The CDR3 runs 17 residues. The CDR3 sequence is CASSQESAGGRQDTQYF. Here the CDR3 DNA reads TGTGCCAGCAGCCAAGAATCAGCGGGGGGGCGTCAAGATACGCAGTATTTT.

Concerning this clone: The junction does not match germline at one end; this may be a read error. J is TRBJ1-2 and V is TRBV7-8; tentative D call: TRBD1 (5 bases). The CDR3 length is 16 residues. Germline lookup yields CDR1 SGHVS and CDR2 FQNEAQ. The CDR3 DNA reads TGTGCCAGCAGCTTATCGGAGTCCGGGGCGTACGGTGGAGGGGTCTTC. Encoded protein: CASSLSESGAYGGGVF.

The chain joins TRBV2 to TRBJ2-1; no definite D call. The CDR3 is 12 amino acids. V was shortened by 1 base and J by 10 bases, with 8 bases between the two germline ends. In germline, CDR1 is SNHLY, CDR2 FYNNEI. The CDR3 bases are TGTGCCAGCAGTGAAGGGCTCCCAGAGCAGTTCTTC. Protein sequence: CASSEGLPEQFF.

J is TRBJ1-2 and V is TRBV27; maybe TRBD1 (5 bases). V was pared by 8 bases and J by 6 bases, with 16 bases between. The CDR3 length is 13 residues. The germline gives CDR1 MNHEY, CDR2 SMNVEV (reference sequence). DNA of the CDR3: TGTGCCAGCCGTTATCCAGGGTCTAATGGCTACACCTTC. This encodes CASRYPGSNGYTF.

V and J are TRBV5-1 and TRBJ1-4, with a weak D call TRBD1 (6 bases). The V gene's germline CDR1 is SGHRS and CDR2 YFSETQ. V gave up 0 bases and J gave up 5 bases, with 11 bases separating them. This CDR3 spans 15 amino acids. CDR3 nucleotides: TGCGCCAGCAGCTTGGCTAGCACAGGGAATGAAAAACTGTTTTTT. Translation: CASSLASTGNEKLFF.

This clone appeared a few times. The chain has TRBV11-2 and TRBJ2-5, with D tentatively TRBD1 or TRBD2 (5 bases each). Looked up from germline, CDR1 is SGHAT and CDR2 is FQNNGV. The CDR3 is made up of 15 amino acids. V was pared by 1 base and J by 2 bases, with 11 bases between. CDR3 nucleotide sequence: TGTGCCAGCAGCTTAGTGGGACGGACTCAAGAGACCCAGTACTTC. Translated: CASSLVGRTQETQYF.

The J gene is TRBJ1-5, the V gene TRBV5-5; 7 bases line up with TRBD1. V lost 4 bases to trimming and J lost 0 bases; unmatched junction nucleotides: 7. The germline V gene encodes CDR1 SGHKS and CDR2 YYEKEE (reference sequence). The CDR3 consists of 16 residues. CDR3 sequence (DNA): TGTGCCAGCAGCCTGGGACAGAGGAATAGCAATCAGCCCCAGCATTTT. Its translation: CASSLGQRNSNQPQHF.

The V gene is TRBV9, the J gene TRBJ2-2; 10 bases align to TRBD1. Trimming removed 6 bases from V and 4 bases from J; junction bases left unmatched: 12. The CDR3 sequence is 17 residues long. In germline, CDR1 is SGDLS, CDR2 YYNGEE. The CDR3 is CASKPGQGNSGTGELFF. The CDR3 bases are TGTGCCAGCAAACCGGGACAGGGGAATTCGGGCACCGGGGAGCTGTTTTTT. The full variable domain, its missing parts supplied by reference TRBV9 and TRBJ2-2, is DSGVTQTPKHLITATGQRVTLRCSPRSGDLSVYWYQQSLDQGLQFLIQYYNGEERAKGNILERFSAQQFPDLHSELNLSSLELGDSALYFCASKPGQGNSGTGELFFGEGSRLTVL.

The chain has TRBV11-2 and TRBJ2-7; 7 positions agree with TRBD1. This CDR3 comprises 14 residues. The germline CDR1 and CDR2 sequences are SGHAT and FQNNGV. The trim removed 5 bases at V and 0 bases at J, leaving 4 bases unmatched. In nucleotides, the CDR3 is TGTGCCAGCAGCGTAGGACAGGTCTCCTACGAGCAGTACTTC. Protein product: CASSVGQVSYEQYF.

V is TRBV19 and J is TRBJ2-7; weak D call: TRBD1 (7 bases). With 5 bases removed from V and 2 bases from J, the gap between germline ends came to 13 bases. The CDR3 consists of 14 residues. Germline V gene data show CDR1 as LNHDA and CDR2 as SQIVND (reference sequence). CDR3 DNA sequence: TGTGCCAGTAGTGGAGGAGGGACAGCCTACGAGCAGTACTTC. This gives the protein CASSGGGTAYEQYF.

The gene calls are TRBV11-3 and TRBJ2-1; possibly TRBD2 for D (7 bases). The CDR3 runs 17 residues. In germline, CDR1 is SGHNT, CDR2 YENEEA. V lost 6 bases and J 9 bases, leaving 27 bases between the germline ends. The CDR3: CASSQRQLGGRGGEQFF. The CDR3 bases are TGTGCCAGCAGTCAAAGACAGCTCGGGGGGCGCGGGGGTGAGCAGTTCTTC.

This clone was found once. The V and J genes are TRBV11-2 and TRBJ2-1, with a weak D call TRBD2 (6 bases). This CDR3 has 15 residues. V was trimmed by 5 bases and J by 8 bases, leaving 19 bases between them. Germline values: CDR1 SGHAT, CDR2 FQNNGV. The CDR3, as DNA: TGTGCCAGCAGCGCCCGAACAGGAGGGGTATATGAGCAGTTCTTC. Its protein product is CASSARTGGVYEQFF.

This chain joins TRBV30 and TRBJ2-3, with D maybe TRBD2 (6 bases). The CDR3 runs 13 residues. The V end lost 4 bases, the J end lost 2 bases, and 10 bases lay between the germline ends. Germline V gives CDR1 GTSNPN, CDR2 SVGIG (reference sequence). The DNA for the CDR3 is TGTGCCTGGACGGACTATTCCACAGATACGCAGTATTTT. It yields the protein CAWTDYSTDTQYF.

V and J are TRBV7-2 and TRBJ1-2; 8 bases are a match to TRBD1. This CDR3 region has 15 residues. Trimming at V came to 5 bases and at J to 4 bases, leaving 9 bases not matched to a gene. Looked up from germline, CDR1 is SGHTA and CDR2 is FQGNSA. The CDR3 spells CASSEPGQALYGYTF. The CDR3, as DNA: TGTGCCAGCAGCGAGCCGGGACAGGCCCTCTATGGCTACACCTTC.

This clone was counted once. This chain links TRBV4-1 with TRBJ2-5; D is tentatively TRBD1 or TRBD2 (5 bases each). TRBJ2-7 explains the end of the DNA better; the J call may be wrong. The CDR3 sequence is 12 residues long. Germline CDR1 is MGHRA and CDR2 is YSYEKL. The CDR3 spells CASSHDGGEQYF. Written as DNA, the CDR3 is TGCGCCAGCAGCCATGATGGGGGCGAGCAGTACTTC.

The CDR3 bases are TGTGCCACCAGCGGCTACAGGGTCGGCTACACCTTC. Translated: CATSGYRVGYTF. The chain is built from TRBV15 and TRBJ1-2; the D gene is possibly TRBD1 (6 bases). The CDR3 extends over 12 amino acids. Per germline, CDR1 LNHNV and CDR2 YYDKDF (reference sequence). Trimming left V 5 bases short and J 8 bases short, with 12 bases between.

CDR3 in amino acids: CASAVDEPHNEQFF. In DNA form, the CDR3 reads TGTGCCAGCGCAGTAGACGAGCCGCACAATGAGCAGTTCTTC. The chain joins TRBV18 to TRBJ2-1; D is undetermined. V was trimmed by 8 bases and J by 5 bases, leaving 16 bases between them. This CDR3 region has 14 residues. The germline V gene has CDR1 KGHSH and CDR2 LQKENI.

This clone appeared once. This chain joins TRBV18 and TRBJ2-5, with unresolved D. V was pared by 4 bases and J by 3 bases, with 21 bases between. CDR3 length: 17 amino acids. The V gene's germline CDR1 is KGHSH and CDR2 LQKENI. CDR3 sequence (DNA): TGTGCCAGCTCACGGTATCACGCTATTGCGGAGAAAGAGACCCAGTACTTC. This sequence encodes CASSRYHAIAEKETQYF.

The chain carries TRBV6-1 and TRBJ2-5; D gene ambiguous. The CDR3 is made up of 15 amino acids. CDR1 MNHNS and CDR2 SASEGT come from the germline V gene. Trimming removed 2 bases at V and 2 bases at J, with 12 bases between. The CDR3 region has the DNA TGTGCCAGCAGTGAAACCCTCGGGCGGCAAGAGACCCAGTACTTC. Its protein is CASSETLGRQETQYF.

The genes are TRBV7-3 and TRBJ2-7, with a weak D call TRBD1 (5 bases). Germline lookup yields CDR1 SGHTA and CDR2 FQGTGA. CDR3 length equals 15 residues. Trimming cost V 6 bases and J 2 bases, with 17 bases left between them. The CDR3 loop reads CASRKRGGRTYEQYF. In nucleotides, the CDR3 is TGTGCCAGCAGAAAAAGGGGCGGCAGAACCTACGAGCAGTACTTC.